Shown below are 32 T cell receptor beta chains from a single sample sequenced in a study of T cell responses to AZD1222 COVID-19 vaccine. Data came from immunoSEQ multiplex PCR; TCRdb stores just in-frame clones and leaves some out. This table holds about 140,000 clones, roughly 90% found once. The specimen was peripheral blood, collected on day 0 of AZD1222 vaccination. These receptors were collected from an adult in good health.

Here the CDR3 reads CAWREGAAGANVLTF. The CDR3 DNA reads TGTGCCTGGAGAGAGGGGGCAGCTGGGGCCAACGTCCTGACTTTC. The genes are TRBV30 and TRBJ2-6, with 7 bases lining up with TRBD1. The CDR3 has 15 amino acids. The J segment lost 2 bases and the V segment lost 3 bases, leaving 4 bases of the junction unmatched. Germline V gives CDR1 GTSNPN, CDR2 SVGIG (reference sequence).

The chain is built from TRBV6-5 and TRBJ1-1; TRBD1 might be the D (5 bases). V lost 4 bases to trimming and J lost 5 bases, with 14 bases between them. The CDR3 consists of 14 residues. CDR1 MNHEY and CDR2 SVGAGI come from the germline V gene. The CDR3 protein is CASSSRGGWTEAFF. The CDR3 bases are TGTGCCAGCAGTTCTCGGGGGGGTTGGACTGAAGCTTTCTTT.

This clone was recorded a few times. The V call is TRBV28, the J call TRBJ1-2; no clear D. The germline V and J ends were trimmed by 6 bases and 2 bases, with 7 bases remaining between them. Per the germline V gene, CDR1 is MDHEN and CDR2 is SYDVKM. The CDR3 length is 12 residues. The CDR3 nucleotides read TGTGCCAGCAGGATCCAGAACTATGGCTACACCTTC. This sequence encodes CASRIQNYGYTF.

This rearrangement joins TRBV4-3 to TRBJ2-6, with D hard to call. The CDR3 has 17 residues. Trimming took off 0 bases at V and 0 bases at J, with 9 bases between the two ends. Germline lookup yields CDR1 LGHNA and CDR2 YSLEER. CDR3 residues: CASSQEASSSGANVLTF. CDR3 bases: TGCGCCAGCAGCCAAGAGGCGAGCAGCTCTGGGGCCAACGTCCTGACTTTC.

The V gene is TRBV19, the J gene TRBJ1-3; 7 nucleotides line up with TRBD1. After removal of 10 bases from V and 0 bases from J, the junction contained 15 bases not matched to a gene. The CDR3 spans 17 residues. Germline CDR1 LNHDA, CDR2 SQIVND (reference sequence). CDR3 nucleotides: TGTGCCACCCGAACCTTTCCGGGACAGAGCTCTGGAAACACCATATATTTT. The encoded protein is CATRTFPGQSSGNTIYF.

V usage is TRBV6-2 or TRBV6-3 and J usage is TRBJ2-2; D ambiguous. CDR1 and CDR2 (germline): MNHEY, SVGEGT. Trimming left V 4 bases short and J 2 bases short, with 5 bases between. The CDR3 is 13 residues long. The CDR3 DNA follows: TGTGCCAGCAGTTTTAGAAACACCGGGGAGCTGTTTTTT. Its translation is CASSFRNTGELFF.

V and J are TRBV10-3 and TRBJ1-4, with D possibly TRBD1 on 6 matching bases. The V end was cut by 5 bases, the J end by 5 bases, with 9 bases between. The CDR3 spans 13 residues. CDR1 and CDR2 (germline): ENHRY, SYGVKD. This chain's CDR3 is CAISRTENEKLFF. The DNA for the CDR3 is TGTGCCATCAGTAGGACAGAAAATGAAAAACTGTTTTTT.

This chain connects TRBV5-1 to TRBJ1-1; D unclear. Deletions cut 3 bases from V and 3 bases from J, with 9 bases between. The CDR3 loop spans 13 amino acids. The germline CDR1 and CDR2 sequences are SGHRS and YFSETQ. The CDR3 nucleotides are TGCGCCAGCAGCTCTCACCGGGACACTGAAGCTTTCTTT. It codes for CASSSHRDTEAFF.

V gene TRBV3-1 (or the pseudogene TRBV3-2) combines with J gene TRBJ1-1, with 9 bases matching TRBD1. V lost 3 bases to trimming and J lost 9 bases; unmatched junction nucleotides: 11. In germline, CDR1 is LGHDT, CDR2 YNNKEL (reference sequence). The CDR3 loop spans 15 amino acids. The CDR3 region is CASSHSGTGTKKAFF. In DNA form, the CDR3 reads TGTGCCAGCAGCCACTCCGGGACAGGGACAAAAAAAGCTTTCTTT.

The chain combines TRBV19 with TRBJ1-5, with D maybe TRBD1 (6 bases). This CDR3 contains 14 residues. The V and J ends lost 2 bases and 4 bases respectively, with 9 bases between them. Per the germline V gene, CDR1 is LNHDA and CDR2 is SQIVND (reference sequence). The chain's CDR3 is CASSIRDTNQPQHF. In DNA form, the CDR3 reads TGTGCCAGTAGTATACGGGACACTAATCAGCCCCAGCATTTT. Full variable domain (rest looked up from reference TRBV19 and TRBJ1-5): DGGITQSPKYLFRKEGQNVTLSCEQNLNHDAMYWYRQDPGQGLRLIYYSQIVNDFQKGDIAEGYSVSREKKESFPLTVTSAQKNPTAFYLCASSIRDTNQPQHFGDGTRLSIL.

The chain is built from TRBV30 and TRBJ2-3; 8 positions match TRBD2. Germline values: CDR1 GTSNPN, CDR2 SVGIG (reference sequence). The CDR3 runs to 15 residues. After removal of 5 bases from V and 7 bases from J, the junction contained 14 bases not matched to a gene. The CDR3 DNA sequence: TGTGCCTGGCGAACCGCTGGACTAGCAGGGCATACGCAGTATTTT. Translated, it gives CAWRTAGLAGHTQYF.

This rearrangement joins TRBV27 to TRBJ1-5, with 7 bases that match TRBD1. After removal of 1 base from V and 10 bases from J, the junction contained 13 bases not matched to a gene. The CDR3 is 16 amino acids. Germline values: CDR1 MNHEY, CDR2 SMNVEV (reference sequence). The DNA for the CDR3 is TGTGCCAGCAGTTTATATGGACAGGCTCTGGGAGGACCCCAGCATTTT. Its translation is CASSLYGQALGGPQHF.

The gene calls are TRBV5-4 and TRBJ2-5; the D gene is possibly TRBD1 (6 bases). The CDR3 consists of 14 residues. V lost 0 bases, J lost 4 bases, and 10 bases lay in between. CDR1 and CDR2 (germline): SGHNT, YYREEE (reference sequence). CDR3 DNA sequence: TGTGCCAGCAGCTTGGATGCAGGGGTAGAGACCCAGTACTTC. This codes for CASSLDAGVETQYF. Variable domain in full (rest from reference TRBV5-4 and TRBJ2-5): ETGVTQSPTHLIKTRGQQVTLRCSSQSGHNTVSWYQQALGQGPQFIFQYYREEENGRGNFPPRFSGLQFPNYSSELNVNALELDDSALYLCASSLDAGVETQYFGPGTRLLVL.

This clone was detected only once. This rearrangement joins TRBV7-2 to TRBJ1-2; D is possibly TRBD1 (6 bases). The CDR3 contains 14 residues. Germline V lookup: CDR1 SGHTA, CDR2 FQGNSA. The V end lost 5 bases, the J end lost 8 bases, and 18 bases lay between the germline ends. The CDR3 DNA follows: TGTGCCAGCAGCGAGATCCCGGGGGCGCGAGGCTACACCTTC. Amino acid sequence: CASSEIPGARGYTF. Based on the CDR3 plus reference TRBV7-2 and TRBJ1-2, the full variable domain is GAGVSQSPSNKVTEKGKDVELRCDPISGHTALYWYRQSLGQGLEFLIYFQGNSAPDKSGLPSDRFSAERTGGSVSTLTIQRTQQEDSAVYLCASSEIPGARGYTFGSGTRLTVV.

This clone has just one count. V and J are TRBV12-3 or TRBV12-4 and TRBJ2-4, with 7 positions matching TRBD1. Losses at the gene ends were 3 bases for V and 11 bases for J; bases not matched to a gene: 7. The CDR3 is 13 amino acids. In DNA form, the CDR3 reads TGTGCCAGCAGTTTTCGGGACAGTAAGTTTCAGTACTTC. This translates into CASSFRDSKFQYF.

The table lists this clone with a count of one. This chain joins TRBV7-6 and TRBJ1-4; no reliable D call. Trimming pared 5 bases from V and 8 bases from J, leaving 9 bases between. The CDR3 runs to 12 residues. Germline lookup yields CDR1 SGHVS and CDR2 FNYEAQ. The CDR3 protein is CASSLWEEKLFF. For the CDR3, the DNA is TGTGCCAGCAGCCTGTGGGAGGAAAAACTGTTTTTT.

The count of this clone is one. The chain couples TRBV6-5 to TRBJ1-2, with TRBD1 matching over 9 bases. This CDR3 is 13 amino acids long. CDR1 is MNHEY, CDR2 SVGAGI, per germline. Losses at the gene ends were 8 bases for V and 11 bases for J; bases not matched to a gene: 12. CDR3 coding DNA: TGTGCCAGCCGCGGACAGGGGAGTTATAAATACACCTTC. This sequence encodes CASRGQGSYKYTF.

V gene TRBV5-1 combines with J gene TRBJ1-1, with 7 bases lining up with TRBD1. V lost 1 base and J lost 5; bases outside the gene matches: 8. There are 15 residues in the CDR3. The germline gives CDR1 SGHRS, CDR2 YFSETQ. Written as DNA, the CDR3 is TGCGCCAGCAGCTTGTCAGAGGGGGCGAGGACTGAAGCTTTCTTT. As protein: CASSLSEGARTEAFF.

About this clone: This CDR3 is also generated by other DNA sequences in the sample. The V call is TRBV20-1, the J call TRBJ1-1; unclear D gene. Germline assignment: CDR1 DFQATT and CDR2 SNEGSKA (reference sequence). V lost 3 bases, J lost 2 bases, and 4 bases lay in between. The CDR3 is 11 residues long. The CDR3 DNA sequence: TGCAGTGCTAGCCTTAACACTGAAGCTTTCTTT. Its translation: CSASLNTEAFF.

J is TRBJ2-1 and V is TRBV4-1, with 7 bases matching TRBD1. V shed 0 bases and J 2 bases; nucleotides not matched to a gene: 1. The CDR3 length is 15 residues. Germline V gene sequence: CDR1 MGHRA, CDR2 YSYEKL. This CDR3 is CASSQDGTAYNEQFF. In nucleotides, the CDR3 is TGCGCCAGCAGCCAAGACGGGACAGCCTACAATGAGCAGTTCTTC.

The chain recombines TRBV6-2 or TRBV6-3 with TRBJ2-3, with unresolved D. This CDR3 comprises 15 residues. Trimming stripped 1 base from V and 5 bases from J, with 13 bases between. Germline lookup yields CDR1 MNHEY and CDR2 SVGEGT. The CDR3, as DNA: TGTGCCAGCAGTTACTGGGCTAGGAAAGAAGATACGCAGTATTTT. This codes for CASSYWARKEDTQYF.

This chain uses TRBV18 with TRBJ1-4, with D unresolved. Trimming took 6 bases from V and 0 from J, leaving 14 bases between them. The CDR3 is 16 amino acids. CDR1 is KGHSH and CDR2 is LQKENI in the germline V gene. The CDR3 DNA sequence: TGTGCCAGCTCTGGGAGGGTAATTGCAACTAATGAAAAACTGTTTTTT. Encoded protein: CASSGRVIATNEKLFF.

CDR3 loop: CASSQGDSPLHF. For the CDR3, the DNA is TGTGCCAGCAGCCAAGGGGATTCACCCCTCCACTTT. The V call is TRBV11-3, the J call TRBJ1-6; tentative D call: TRBD1 (5 bases). Germline-derived CDR1 and CDR2 are SGHNT and YENEEA. Between the trimmed V and J ends, which lost 5 bases and 8 bases, there was a span of 7 bases. The CDR3 is 12 residues long.

This rearrangement joins TRBV28 to TRBJ2-7; 7 bases are shared with TRBD1. Per the germline V gene, CDR1 is MDHEN and CDR2 is SYDVKM. V shed 4 bases and J 3 bases; nucleotides not matched to a gene: 9. This CDR3 has 15 residues. In DNA, the CDR3 is TGTGCCAGCAGTTCGCTAGACAGGGCTGGCTACGAGCAGTACTTC. This encodes CASSSLDRAGYEQYF.

The rearrangement joins TRBV5-1 to TRBJ1-2; 9 nucleotides match TRBD1. Germline loops: CDR1 SGHRS, CDR2 YFSETQ. This CDR3 is built from 16 residues. With V trimmed by 1 base and J by 2 bases, 6 bases remained unmatched. This CDR3 is CASSLSGQGRNYGYTF. CDR3 nucleotide sequence: TGCGCCAGCAGCTTGTCCGGACAGGGGCGGAACTATGGCTACACCTTC.

The chain carries TRBV7-2 and TRBJ1-1, with a tentative D call TRBD1 (6 bases). Germline V lookup: CDR1 SGHTA, CDR2 FQGNSA. V lost 5 bases to trimming and J lost 0 bases, with 10 bases between them. This CDR3 spans 14 amino acids. CDR3 bases: TGTGCCAGCAGCCTGGACAGACTGAACACTGAAGCTTTCTTT. Translated, it gives CASSLDRLNTEAFF.

The chain carries TRBV27 and TRBJ1-2, with 7 bases fitting TRBD1. V trimming: 5 bases; J trimming: 1 base; junction bases outside the gene matches: 13. Germline V gene data show CDR1 as MNHEY and CDR2 as SMNVEV (reference sequence). CDR3 length: 17 residues. The CDR3 DNA sequence: TGTGCCAGCAGTGCTACCCTCGCCGGGACAGTTAACTATGGCTACACCTTC. This codes for CASSATLAGTVNYGYTF.

The chain employs TRBV24-1 and TRBJ2-2, with 11 nucleotides matching TRBD2. CDR3 length: 17 residues. CDR1 is KGHDR and CDR2 is SFDVKD in the germline V gene. The V and J ends lost 2 bases and 7 bases, in that order; junction bases with no gene match: 8. In DNA, the CDR3 is TGTGCCACCAGTGATTCCATAGCGGGAGGGGATATCGGGGAGCTGTTTTTT. Protein: CATSDSIAGGDIGELFF.

This sequence joins TRBV4-3 and TRBJ2-7, with 8 bases identical to TRBD1. CDR1 LGHNA and CDR2 YSLEER come from the germline V gene. V dropped 0 bases and J dropped 4; count of bases not matched to a gene: 5. There are 15 residues in the CDR3. The CDR3 DNA reads TGCGCCAGCAGCCAAGAAAATGGACAGGGATACGAGCAGTACTTC. It translates to CASSQENGQGYEQYF.

The chain recombines TRBV4-2 with TRBJ2-6; 15 nucleotides agree with TRBD2. The CDR3 contains 18 residues. V trimming: 3 bases; J trimming: 2 bases; junction bases outside the gene matches: 2. CDR1 is LGHNA, CDR2 YNFKEQ, per germline. CDR3 sequence reads: CASSQGLAGGAGANVLTF. CDR3 nucleotide sequence: TGTGCCAGCAGCCAGGGACTAGCGGGAGGTGCTGGGGCCAACGTCCTGACTTTC.

The chain carries TRBV5-4 and TRBJ2-1; 8 bases are shared with TRBD2. V was pared by 7 bases and J by 4 bases, with 13 bases of the junction left unmatched. The V gene's germline CDR1 is SGHNT and CDR2 YYREEE (reference sequence). The CDR3 has 16 residues. Written as DNA, the CDR3 is TGTGCCAGCTCCTTCTGGGGACTAGGGGCTTACAATGAGCAGTTCTTC. It translates to CASSFWGLGAYNEQFF.

The V call is TRBV28, the J call TRBJ2-3; 10 bases are shared with TRBD2. Losses at the gene ends were 5 bases for V and 5 bases for J; bases not matched to a gene: 10. CDR3 length: 16 residues. Germline V gene data show CDR1 as MDHEN and CDR2 as SYDVKM. The CDR3 here is CASSVASGSVGDTQYF. For the CDR3, the DNA is TGTGCCAGCAGTGTAGCTAGCGGGAGTGTCGGAGATACGCAGTATTTT.